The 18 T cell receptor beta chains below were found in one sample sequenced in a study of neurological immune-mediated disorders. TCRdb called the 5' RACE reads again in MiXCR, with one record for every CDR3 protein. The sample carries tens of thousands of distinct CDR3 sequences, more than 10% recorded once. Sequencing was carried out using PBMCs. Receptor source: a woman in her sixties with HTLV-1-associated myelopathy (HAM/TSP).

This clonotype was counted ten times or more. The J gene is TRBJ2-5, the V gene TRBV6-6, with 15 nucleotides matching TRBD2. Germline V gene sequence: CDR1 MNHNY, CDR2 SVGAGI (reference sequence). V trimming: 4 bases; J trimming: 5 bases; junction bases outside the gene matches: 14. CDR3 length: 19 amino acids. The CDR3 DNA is TGTGCCAGCAGTTCATCCGGACTAGCGGGAGGGTTAGGCTTGGAGACCCAGTACTTC. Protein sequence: CASSSSGLAGGLGLETQYF.

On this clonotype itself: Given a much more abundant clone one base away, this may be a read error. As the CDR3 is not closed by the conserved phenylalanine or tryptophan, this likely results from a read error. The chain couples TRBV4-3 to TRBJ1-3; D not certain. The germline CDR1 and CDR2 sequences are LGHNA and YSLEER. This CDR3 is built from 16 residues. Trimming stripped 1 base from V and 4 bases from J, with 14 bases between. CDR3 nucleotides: TGCGCCAGCAGCCAAGGGGTTGACACGATAGGAAACACCATATATGTT. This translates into CASSQGVDTIGNTIYV.

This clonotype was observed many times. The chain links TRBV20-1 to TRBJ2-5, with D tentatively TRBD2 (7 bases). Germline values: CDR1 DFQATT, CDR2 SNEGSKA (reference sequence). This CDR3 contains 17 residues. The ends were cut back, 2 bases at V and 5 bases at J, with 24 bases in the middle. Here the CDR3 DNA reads TGCAGTGCTAGAAGGGGGGGGAGGACGAGGTATATGGAGACCCAGTACTTC. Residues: CSARRGGRTRYMETQYF.

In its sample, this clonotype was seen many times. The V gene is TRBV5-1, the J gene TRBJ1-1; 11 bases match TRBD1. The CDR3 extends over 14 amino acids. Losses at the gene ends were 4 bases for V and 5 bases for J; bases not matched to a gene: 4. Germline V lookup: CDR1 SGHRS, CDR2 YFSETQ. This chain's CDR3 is CASSQGQGATEAFF. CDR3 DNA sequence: TGCGCCAGCAGCCAAGGACAGGGGGCGACTGAAGCTTTCTTT.

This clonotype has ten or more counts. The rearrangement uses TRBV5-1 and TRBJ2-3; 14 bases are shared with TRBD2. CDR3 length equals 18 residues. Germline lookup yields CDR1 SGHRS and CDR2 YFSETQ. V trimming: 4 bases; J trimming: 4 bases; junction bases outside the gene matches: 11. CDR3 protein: CASSVAGTSGSSADTQYF. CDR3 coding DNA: TGCGCCAGCAGCGTAGCCGGGACTAGCGGGAGTTCAGCAGATACGCAGTATTTT.

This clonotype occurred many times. The CDR3 region has the DNA TGCGCCAGCAGCTTGGAGGAGAGCTCCTACAATGAGCAGTTCTTC. Translated: CASSLEESSYNEQFF. The chain is built from TRBV5-1 and TRBJ2-1, with D unclear. Per germline, CDR1 SGHRS and CDR2 YFSETQ. The CDR3 runs 15 residues. The V and J ends lost 0 bases and 0 bases respectively, with 7 bases between them.

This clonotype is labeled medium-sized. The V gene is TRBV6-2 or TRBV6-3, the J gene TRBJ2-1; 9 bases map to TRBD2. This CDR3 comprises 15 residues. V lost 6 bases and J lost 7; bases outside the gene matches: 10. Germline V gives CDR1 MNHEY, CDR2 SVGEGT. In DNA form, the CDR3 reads TGTGCCAGCAGCCCCGTGGTAGCGGGAGCAAATGAGCAGTTCTTC. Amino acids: CASSPVVAGANEQFF.

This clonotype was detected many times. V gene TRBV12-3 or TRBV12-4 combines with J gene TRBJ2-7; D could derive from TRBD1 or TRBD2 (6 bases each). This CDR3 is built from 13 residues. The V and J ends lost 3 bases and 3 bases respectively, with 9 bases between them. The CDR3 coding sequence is TGTGCCAGCAGTTTCGGGGGCCACTACGAGCAGTACTTC. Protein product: CASSFGGHYEQYF.

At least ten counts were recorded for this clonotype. CDR3 in DNA: TGCAGCGTTGTGACACCCGGAGGCTGGGGCTACACCTTC. This translates into CSVVTPGGWGYTF. The rearrangement joins TRBV29-1 to TRBJ1-2; the D is unclear. The CDR3 covers 13 residues. Germline V gene lookup returns CDR1 SQVTM and CDR2 ANQGSEA. The V and J ends lost 4 bases and 8 bases respectively, with 17 bases between them.

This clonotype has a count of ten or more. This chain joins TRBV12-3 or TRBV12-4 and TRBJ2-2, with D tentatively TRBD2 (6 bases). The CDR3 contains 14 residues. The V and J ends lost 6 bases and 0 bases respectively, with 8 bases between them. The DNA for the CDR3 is TGTGCCAGCAGATGGGGGGCGAACACCGGGGAGCTGTTTTTT. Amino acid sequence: CASRWGANTGELFF.

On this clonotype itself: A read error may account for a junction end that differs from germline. CDR3 loop: CSVASTVGNYGYNF. The CDR3, as DNA: TGTAGCGTAGCCTCGACGGTGGGAAACTATGGCTACAACTTC. This sequence joins TRBV29-1 and TRBJ1-2; D is uncertain. The CDR3 loop spans 14 amino acids. Germline V gives CDR1 SQVTM, CDR2 ANQGSEA.

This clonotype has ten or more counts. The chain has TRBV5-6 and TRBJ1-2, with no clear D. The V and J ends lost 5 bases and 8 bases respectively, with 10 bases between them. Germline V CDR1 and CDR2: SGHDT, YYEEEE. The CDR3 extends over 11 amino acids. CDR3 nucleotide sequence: TGTGCCAGCAGTGCCCGAGCGGGCTACACCTTC. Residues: CASSARAGYTF.

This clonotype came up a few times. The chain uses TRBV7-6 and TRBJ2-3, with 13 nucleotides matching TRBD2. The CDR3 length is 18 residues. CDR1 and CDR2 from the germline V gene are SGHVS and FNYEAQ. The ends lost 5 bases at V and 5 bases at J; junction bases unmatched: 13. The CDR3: CASSPTGTSGVVIDTQYF. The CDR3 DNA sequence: TGTGCCAGCAGCCCCACCGGGACTAGCGGGGTCGTGATAGATACGCAGTATTTT.

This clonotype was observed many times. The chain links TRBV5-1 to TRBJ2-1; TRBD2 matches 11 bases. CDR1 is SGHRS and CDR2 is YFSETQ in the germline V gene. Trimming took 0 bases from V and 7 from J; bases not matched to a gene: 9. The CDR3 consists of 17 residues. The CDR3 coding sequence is TGCGCCAGCAGCTTGGCCTTGACTAGCGGGAAGGGGAATGAGCAGTTCTTC. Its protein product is CASSLALTSGKGNEQFF. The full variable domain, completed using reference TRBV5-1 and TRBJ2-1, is KAGVTQTPRYLIKTRGQQVTLSCSPISGHRSVSWYQQTPGQGLQFLFEYFSETQRNKGNFPGRFSGRQFSNSRSEMNVSTLELGDSALYLCASSLALTSGKGNEQFFGPGTRLTVL.

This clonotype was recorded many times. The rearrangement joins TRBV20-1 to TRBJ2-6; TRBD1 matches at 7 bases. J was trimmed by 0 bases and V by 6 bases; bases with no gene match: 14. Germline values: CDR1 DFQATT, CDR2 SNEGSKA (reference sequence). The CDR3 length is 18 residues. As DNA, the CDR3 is TGCAGTGCGGTCAATACAGGGGCGAACCCCTCTGGGGCCAACGTCCTGACTTTC. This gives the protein CSAVNTGANPSGANVLTF.

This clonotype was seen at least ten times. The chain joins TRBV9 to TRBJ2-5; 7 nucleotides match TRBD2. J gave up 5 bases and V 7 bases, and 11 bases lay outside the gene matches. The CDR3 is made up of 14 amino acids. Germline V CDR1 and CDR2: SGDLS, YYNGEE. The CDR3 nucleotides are TGTGCCAGCTCTTTCGATACTAGCGCGGAGACCCAGTACTTC. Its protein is CASSFDTSAETQYF.

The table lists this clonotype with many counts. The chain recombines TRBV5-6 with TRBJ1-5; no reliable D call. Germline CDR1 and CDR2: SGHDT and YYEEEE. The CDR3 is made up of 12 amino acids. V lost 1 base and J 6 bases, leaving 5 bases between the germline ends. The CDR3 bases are TGTGCCAGCAGCTTGTTGGCTCAGCCCCAGCATTTT. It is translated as CASSLLAQPQHF. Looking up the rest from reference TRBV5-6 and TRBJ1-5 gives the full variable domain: DAGVTQSPTHLIKTRGQQVTLRCSPKSGHDTVSWYQQALGQGPQFIFQYYEEEERQRGNFPDRFSGHQFPNYSSELNVNALLLGDSALYLCASSLLAQPQHFGDGTRLSIL.

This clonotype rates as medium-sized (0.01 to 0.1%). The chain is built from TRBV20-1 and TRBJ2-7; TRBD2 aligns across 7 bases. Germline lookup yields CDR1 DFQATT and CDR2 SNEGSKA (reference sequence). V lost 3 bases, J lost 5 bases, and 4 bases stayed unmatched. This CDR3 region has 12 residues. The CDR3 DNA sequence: TGCAGTGCTAGTAGGGACTACCACGAGCAGTACTTC. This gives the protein CSASRDYHEQYF.